The rows below give T cell receptor beta chains drawn from one sample of a study of OX40 agonist ivuxolimab in advanced cancers. The repertoire was sequenced with immunoSEQ multiplex PCR; TCRdb's copy has only in-frame clones and lacks some. Of about 67,000 clones listed, more than 75% are singletons. Here the sequenced sample was CD4+ or CD8+ T cells sorted from blood, taken in a trial of the OX40 agonist ivuxolimab. The source is an adult with an advanced solid tumor such as melanoma, head and neck, liver or kidney cancer. CDR3s include the opening cysteine and the closing phenylalanine or tryptophan. A D gene is named only where the DNA matches it firmly. Size is stated for part of the rows, as once, few or many counts, or as a class when the clone is expanded.

abundance,d_gene,v_gene,j_gene,CDR3nt,CDR3aa
NA,NA,TRBV18,TRBJ1-5,TGTGCCAGCTCACGTAGCAATCAGCCCCAGCATTTT,CASSRSNQPQHF
NA,TRBD1,TRBV6-1,TRBJ1-2,TGTGCCAGCACCGAGAGGGGACAGGGAGACTATGGCTACACCTTC,CASTERGQGDYGYTF
NA,TRBD1,TRBV2,TRBJ1-6,TGTGCCAGCAGTGAACCCAGGGGGAGCTCGGCCCTCCACTTT,CASSEPRGSSALHF
NA,TRBD2,TRBV10-3,TRBJ2-3,TGTGCCACCAAACCGGGACTAGCGGGGGGCACAGATACGCAGTATTTT,CATKPGLAGGTDTQYF
NA,TRBD1,TRBV6-5,TRBJ1-4,TGTGCCAGCAGGGGATCAGGGACAGCGGAAGAAAAACTGTTTTTT,CASRGSGTAEEKLFF
once,NA,TRBV19,TRBJ2-3,TGTGCCAGTAGTGAAAGTAGGGCACGGGATACGCAGTATTTT,CASSESRARDTQYF
NA,TRBD1,TRBV7-9,TRBJ1-2,TGTGCCAGCAGCTATACAGGGGGGGCTAACTATGGCTACACCTTC,CASSYTGGANYGYTF
NA,NA,TRBV10-3,TRBJ1-5,TGTGCCATCAGTGAGTTTGGACAGTATGCCCGGGGCAATCAGCCCCAGCATTTT,CAISEFGQYARGNQPQHF
once,NA,TRBV23-1,TRBJ2-5,TGCGCCAGCAGTCAACGCGTGGCACGAGAGACCCAGTACTTC,CASSQRVARETQYF
NA,NA,TRBV28,TRBJ2-7,TGTGCCAGCAGGGGGACTGGAACCTACGAGCAGTACTTC,CASRGTGTYEQYF
NA,NA,TRBV28,TRBJ2-4,TGTGCCAGCATCGACTACCAAAACATTCAGTACTTC,CASIDYQNIQYF
NA,TRBD1,TRBV27,TRBJ1-2,TGTGCCAGCGCAACAGGGGGAAGTGGCTACACCTTC,CASATGGSGYTF
NA,TRBD2,TRBV5-1,TRBJ2-3,TGCGCCAGCAGCTTGGAGGGAGCGGGGTTCACAGATACGCAGTATTTT,CASSLEGAGFTDTQYF
once,TRBD1,TRBV4-3,TRBJ1-3,TGCGCCAGCAGCCAAGATGGACAGGGGGCGAACACCATATATTTT,CASSQDGQGANTIYF
NA,TRBD1,TRBV18,TRBJ2-5,TGTGCCAGCTCCAGGGACAGGGGACAAGAGACCCAGTACTTC,CASSRDRGQETQYF
NA,NA,TRBV11-2,TRBJ1-3,TGTGCCAGCAGCCGCCTGTCCTCTGGAAACACCATATATTTT,CASSRLSSGNTIYF
NA,NA,TRBV19,TRBJ2-2,TGTGCCAGTAAGGGCAGGTCTAACACCGGGGAGCTGTTTTTT,CASKGRSNTGELFF
NA,NA,TRBV4-2,TRBJ1-1,TGTGCCAGCAGCCAAGAGAGGGGGGCGGTGAACACTGAAGCTTTCTTT,CASSQERGAVNTEAFF
once,NA,TRBV27,TRBJ2-1,TGTGCCAGCAGTGAACCCCCCAATGAGCAGTTCTTC,CASSEPPNEQFF
NA,NA,TRBV5-1,TRBJ2-6,TGCGCCAGCAGCTTACGGAGCTCTGGGGCCAACGTCCTGACTTTC,CASSLRSSGANVLTF
NA,NA,TRBV4-1,TRBJ2-7,TGCGCCAGCAGCCAAGTGGAGCTCGGCTCCTACGAGCAGTACTTC,CASSQVELGSYEQYF
NA,NA,TRBV5-5,TRBJ2-5,TGTGCCAGCAGCTTGCGCTCAGATCAAGAGACCCAGTACTTC,CASSLRSDQETQYF